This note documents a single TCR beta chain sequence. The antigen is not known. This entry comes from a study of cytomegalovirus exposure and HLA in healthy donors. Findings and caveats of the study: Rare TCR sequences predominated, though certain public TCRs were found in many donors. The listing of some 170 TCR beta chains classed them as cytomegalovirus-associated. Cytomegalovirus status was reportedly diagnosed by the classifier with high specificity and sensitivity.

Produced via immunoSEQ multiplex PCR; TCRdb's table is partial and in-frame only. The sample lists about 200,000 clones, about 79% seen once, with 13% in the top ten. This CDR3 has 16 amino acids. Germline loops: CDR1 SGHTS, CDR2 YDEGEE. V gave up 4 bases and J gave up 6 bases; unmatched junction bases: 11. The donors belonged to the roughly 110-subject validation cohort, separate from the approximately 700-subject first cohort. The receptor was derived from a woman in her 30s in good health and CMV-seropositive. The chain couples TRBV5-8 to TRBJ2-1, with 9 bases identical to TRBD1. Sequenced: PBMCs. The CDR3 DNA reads TGTGCCAGCAGCCAGAACACAGGGGGCTGGCTCAATGAGCAGTTCTTC. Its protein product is CASSQNTGGWLNEQFF. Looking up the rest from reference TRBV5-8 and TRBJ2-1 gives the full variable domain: EAGVTQSPTHLIKTRGQQATLRCSPISGHTSVYWYQQALGLGLQFLLWYDEGEERNRGNFPPRFSGRQFPNYSSELNVNALELEDSALYLCASSQNTGGWLNEQFFGPGTRLTVL.